Listed below are T cell receptor beta chains from one sample, sequenced in a study of blood T cell repertoires in COVID-19. Generated by immunoSEQ multiplex PCR, the TCRdb table keeps only in-frame clones and is missing some. The sample has about 200,000 clones, about 92% seen once. Sequencing used peripheral blood. All receptors derive from a man between 25 and 39 years old with acute or convalescent COVID-19. Both conserved end residues are part of each CDR3. D genes are given only for firm matches. Size is omitted from some rows. Given values are once, few, many or a class for expanded clones.

J gene,D gene,clone size,V gene,CDR3 DNA,CDR3 protein
TRBJ1-2,.,.,TRBV7-9,TGTGCCAGCAACTATGACTCGGAGGACGGCTACACCTTC,CASNYDSEDGYTF
TRBJ2-3,TRBD1,.,TRBV5-1,TGCGCCAGCAGCGGCAACAGGGGGGATACAGATACGCAGTATTTT,CASSGNRGDTDTQYF
TRBJ2-1,.,.,TRBV11-2,TGTGCCAGCAGCTTTAATTCCCTAGCCAATGAGCAGTTCTTC,CASSFNSLANEQFF
TRBJ1-5,TRBD1,.,TRBV7-2,TGTGCCAGCAGCTTGAGACAGGGGGGAGGGCAGCCCCAGCATTTT,CASSLRQGGGQPQHF
TRBJ1-2,TRBD1,many,TRBV20-1,TGCAGTGCTAGTTCCGCCAGGGGGCTATATGGCTACACCTTC,CSASSARGLYGYTF
TRBJ1-2,.,.,TRBV10-3,TGTGCCATCGGATTCACAGGGAGAGATGGCTACACCTTC,CAIGFTGRDGYTF
TRBJ1-3,.,.,TRBV6-6,TGTGCCAGCAGTTACGAGAGAAACACCATATATTTT,CASSYERNTIYF
TRBJ2-5,TRBD2,.,TRBV5-1,TGCGCCAGCAGCTTCTCTAGCGGGGGGCAACAAGAGACCCAGTACTTC,CASSFSSGGQQETQYF
TRBJ2-5,TRBD1,few,TRBV2,TGTGCCAGTGGAGGGACAGGGGGCTGGGGAGAGACCCAGTACTTC,CASGGTGGWGETQYF
TRBJ2-2,TRBD2,few,TRBV10-3,TGTGCCATCAGTTTAGCGGGAGGCCCCGGGGAGCTGTTTTTT,CAISLAGGPGELFF
TRBJ1-1,.,.,TRBV7-2,TGTGCCAGCAGCCCCGCCGGGGGGCAGAACACTGAAGCTTTCTTT,CASSPAGGQNTEAFF
TRBJ2-7,.,.,TRBV7-2,TGTGCCAGCAGCTATCGTGGCCCCTACGAGCAGTACTTC,CASSYRGPYEQYF
TRBJ1-2,.,few,TRBV28,TGTGCCAGTTCGGACGAGACAGCTTATTATGGCTACACCTTC,CASSDETAYYGYTF
TRBJ2-2,.,.,TRBV1,TGCACCACCTCAAGAAAAGCGGGGCCGAACACCGGGGAGCTGTTTTTT,CTTSRKAGPNTGELFF
TRBJ2-7,.,.,TRBV7-2,TGTGCCAGCAGCTTAGTTTCGACAGGCGACTCCTACGAGCAGTACTTC,CASSLVSTGDSYEQYF
TRBJ2-7,.,.,TRBV6-2/TRBV6-3,TGTGCCAGCAGTTACGTCGGGGTCCACGAGCAGTACTTC,CASSYVGVHEQYF
TRBJ2-1,.,.,TRBV6-5,TGTGCCAGCAGCGGGGGTATCGCCCCTAATGAGCAGTTCTTC,CASSGGIAPNEQFF
TRBJ2-3,TRBD2,.,TRBV5-1,TGCGCCAGCAGCTTGGTGCCCTCGCGGGGGGATACGCAGTATTTT,CASSLVPSRGDTQYF
TRBJ1-5,TRBD1,.,TRBV6-1,TGTGCCAGCAGTGAAGAGGGGGCCCAGGGTACGCATTTT,CASSEEGAQGTHF
TRBJ2-3,TRBD2,once,TRBV6-4,TGTGCCAGCAGTGGTCGAGCGGGAGGAGGCACAGATACGCAGTATTTT,CASSGRAGGGTDTQYF
TRBJ1-5,TRBD1,.,TRBV27,TGTGCCAGCAGCAGGACAGGAGCTACTCAGCCCCAGCATTTT,CASSRTGATQPQHF
TRBJ2-3,.,.,TRBV27,TGTGCCAGCAGTTTGACAACTAGCACAGATACGCAGTATTTT,CASSLTTSTDTQYF
TRBJ2-1,TRBD2,.,TRBV5-5,TGTGCCAGCAGCACCTTAGCGGGAGTGGGAAATGAGCAGTTCTTC,CASSTLAGVGNEQFF
TRBJ1-6,.,.,TRBV3-1/TRBV3-2,TGTGCCAGCAGCCCACCTGGGACACTCTATAATTCACCCCTCCACTTT,CASSPPGTLYNSPLHF
TRBJ1-4,.,.,TRBV7-9,TGTGCCAGCAGCTTAAAAGGGGAGGTGGGTAAACTGTTTTTT,CASSLKGEVGKLFF
TRBJ1-1,.,.,TRBV5-1,TGCGCCAGCAGCGCGAGAGGGGGGAACACTGAAGCTTTCTTT,CASSARGGNTEAFF
TRBJ2-2,.,.,TRBV11-2,TGTGCCAGCAGCTCTGACCGGGACTTCACCGGGGAGCTGTTTTTT,CASSSDRDFTGELFF
TRBJ2-7,TRBD1,.,TRBV6-5,TGTGCCACTCACCGCCGGGACAGGGGCTCCTACGAGCAGTACTTC,CATHRRDRGSYEQYF
TRBJ1-1,.,.,TRBV30,TGTGCCTACGAGATTAAAGCGAGCCACCCCGAAGCTTTCTTT,CAYEIKASHPEAFF
TRBJ2-1,TRBD2,.,TRBV7-9,TGTGCCAGCAGCTTAGTCCTAGCGGTTGTGGGGCTCAATGAGCAGTTCTTC,CASSLVLAVVGLNEQFF
TRBJ1-1,.,once,TRBV29-1,TGCAGCGTGTCGAGGACAGTTAACACTGAAGCTTTCTTT,CSVSRTVNTEAFF
TRBJ1-1,TRBD1,.,TRBV27,TGTGCCAGCAGTGGAACAGGGGGCACTGAAGCTTTCTTT,CASSGTGGTEAFF
TRBJ2-2,TRBD2,.,TRBV11-3,TGTGCCAGCAGCTTCCGCGGGAGATCTGGCGGGGAGCTGTTTTTT,CASSFRGRSGGELFF
TRBJ2-3,TRBD1,.,TRBV13,TGTGCCAGCAGCGACAGGGTAGGCACAGATACGCAGTATTTT,CASSDRVGTDTQYF
TRBJ2-5,TRBD1,.,TRBV18,TGTGCCAGCTCACCCCGGGACAGGGTGTCTGAAGAGACCCAGTACTTC,CASSPRDRVSEETQYF
TRBJ1-2,.,.,TRBV28,TGTGCCAGCAGTCTCTCCTTTTGGTCGGACTATGGCTACACCTTC,CASSLSFWSDYGYTF
TRBJ2-1,.,.,TRBV27,TGTGCCAGCGGTTTAAGGAGCAATGAGCAGTTCTTC,CASGLRSNEQFF
TRBJ1-5,.,.,TRBV4-2,TGTGCCAGCAGCCAAGACGAGGGTAGCAATCAGCCCCAGCATTTT,CASSQDEGSNQPQHF
TRBJ2-7,TRBD2,once,TRBV28,TGTGCCAGCAGTAGGGGCGGACTAGCGGGGGGCAACGAGCAGTACTTC,CASSRGGLAGGNEQYF
TRBJ2-7,TRBD1,.,TRBV15,TGTGCCACCAGCAGACCGGGACAGGGTTTCGGGCAGTACTTC,CATSRPGQGFGQYF
TRBJ2-7,TRBD1,.,TRBV5-4,TGTGCCAGCAGCCGCGACAGGGGACACGAGCAGTACTTC,CASSRDRGHEQYF
TRBJ2-5,.,once,TRBV29-1,TGCAGCGTTGTGGGGCTTCACGAGACCCAGTACTTC,CSVVGLHETQYF
TRBJ2-1,TRBD2,.,TRBV7-6,TGTGCCAGCAGCTTAGTGATTAGCGGGGGATACAATGAGCAGTTCTTC,CASSLVISGGYNEQFF
TRBJ1-3,.,.,TRBV19,TGTGCCAGTAACGCGGGATTCTCTGGAAACACCATATATTTT,CASNAGFSGNTIYF
TRBJ1-1,.,.,TRBV6-6,TGTGCCAGCAGTTACTCCAGGGGGAACACTGAAGCTTTCTTT,CASSYSRGNTEAFF
TRBJ2-1,.,.,TRBV28,TGTGCCAGCAGTAAGGTGGTGACAGGCTCCTACAATGAGCAGTTCTTC,CASSKVVTGSYNEQFF
TRBJ1-1,.,.,TRBV7-3,TGTGCCAGCAGCCGACAGCGGAACACTGAAGCTTTCTTT,CASSRQRNTEAFF
TRBJ1-5,.,.,TRBV3-1/TRBV3-2,TGTGCCAGCAGCCAAGCAGGAGGTTCCGGCAATCAGCCCCAGCATTTT,CASSQAGGSGNQPQHF
TRBJ2-6,.,once,TRBV11-2,TGTGCCAGCAGCTTTTGGTTCGAGGACTCTGGGGCCAACGTCCTGACTTTC,CASSFWFEDSGANVLTF
TRBJ1-5,.,.,TRBV10-1,TGCGCCAGCCTCCTCGTGTGGGGGGTGGGTCAGCCCCAGCATTTT,CASLLVWGVGQPQHF
TRBJ1-1,TRBD1,.,TRBV28,TGTGCCACCTCGGACAGGGCGAACACTGAAGCTTTCTTT,CATSDRANTEAFF
TRBJ1-2,TRBD1,.,TRBV18,TGTGCCAGCTCACAGGGACAGCCTCTAGGATATGGCTACACCTTC,CASSQGQPLGYGYTF
TRBJ1-2,TRBD1,.,TRBV27,TGTGCCAGCAGTTCGATAACAGGGGGCCATGGCTACACCTTC,CASSSITGGHGYTF
TRBJ1-5,TRBD1,.,TRBV5-1,TGCGCCAGCAGCCCCAGGACAGGGGAAAATCAGCCCCAGCATTTT,CASSPRTGENQPQHF
TRBJ1-3,.,once,TRBV9,TGTGCCAGCAGCGATCAGGGGTCTGGAAACACCATATATTTT,CASSDQGSGNTIYF
TRBJ1-2,TRBD1,.,TRBV20-1,TGCAGTGCTACTACAGGGGTCGGCTACACCTTC,CSATTGVGYTF
TRBJ2-3,.,.,TRBV5-1,TGCGCCAGCAGCTTGGGGGACTCCACAGATACGCAGTATTTT,CASSLGDSTDTQYF